This TCR beta chain was profiled in a study of blood T cell repertoires in COVID-19. Turning to the study itself: Donors in the United States, Italy and Spain gave samples during acute or convalescent COVID-19. PBMCs, B-cell-depleted T cells, or T cells were the source of the cDNA or gDNA that made up the material.

Patients from Seattle were sampled longitudinally, starting during active infection. In the authors' methods: Quantification of nucleated cells was approximated via reference gene primer amplification. Profiling relied on immunoSEQ multiplex PCR, and the TCRdb table lists in-frame clones only, not all of them. From that table come the V and J calls and clone size; the DNA was used to work out D and trimming. The table lists 95,000 to 100,000 clones, roughly 90% of them singletons. From germline, CDR1 is GTSNPN and CDR2 SVGIG (reference sequence). The V gene lost 0 bases and the J gene lost 0 bases, with 11 bases spanning the gap. The CDR3 runs 15 residues.

V and J are TRBV30 and TRBJ1-1; no clear D gene. The sequence came from a human donor with COVID-19, enrolled during active disease. The donor label of this sample is uncertain. Input material: peripheral blood. CDR3 region: CAWSVLPEMNTEAFF. CDR3 nucleotides: TGTGCCTGGAGTGTACTTCCGGAGATGAACACTGAAGCTTTCTTT.